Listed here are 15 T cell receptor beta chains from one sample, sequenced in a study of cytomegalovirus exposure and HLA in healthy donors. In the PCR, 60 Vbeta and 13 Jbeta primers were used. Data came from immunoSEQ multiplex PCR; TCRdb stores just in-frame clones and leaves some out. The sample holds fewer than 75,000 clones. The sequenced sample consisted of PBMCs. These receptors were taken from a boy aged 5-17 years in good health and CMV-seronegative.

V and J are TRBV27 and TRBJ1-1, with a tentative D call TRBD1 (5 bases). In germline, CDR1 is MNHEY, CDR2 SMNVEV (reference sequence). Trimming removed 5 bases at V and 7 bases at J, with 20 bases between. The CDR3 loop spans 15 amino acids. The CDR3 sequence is CASSRRRGVGNEAFF. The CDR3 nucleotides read TGTGCCAGCAGTAGGAGACGGGGGGTTGGAAATGAAGCTTTCTTT.

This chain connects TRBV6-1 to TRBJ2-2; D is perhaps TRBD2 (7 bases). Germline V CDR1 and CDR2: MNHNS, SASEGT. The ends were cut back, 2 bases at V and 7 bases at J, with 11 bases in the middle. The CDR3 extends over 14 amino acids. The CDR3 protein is CASSERGRGGELFF. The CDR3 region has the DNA TGTGCCAGCAGTGAAAGGGGGAGGGGCGGGGAGCTGTTTTTT.

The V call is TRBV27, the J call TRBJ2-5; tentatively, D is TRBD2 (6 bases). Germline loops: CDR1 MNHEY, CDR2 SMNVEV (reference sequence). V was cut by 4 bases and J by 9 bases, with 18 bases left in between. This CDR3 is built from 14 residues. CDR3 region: CASSYRVGGGAQYF. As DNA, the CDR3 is TGTGCCAGCAGTTATAGGGTTGGAGGAGGGGCCCAGTACTTC.

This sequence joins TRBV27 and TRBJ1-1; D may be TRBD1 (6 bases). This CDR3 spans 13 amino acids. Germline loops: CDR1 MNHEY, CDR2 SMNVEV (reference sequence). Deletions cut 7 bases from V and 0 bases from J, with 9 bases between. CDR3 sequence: CASIGGVNTEAFF. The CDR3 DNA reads TGTGCCAGCATAGGGGGGGTGAACACTGAAGCTTTCTTT.

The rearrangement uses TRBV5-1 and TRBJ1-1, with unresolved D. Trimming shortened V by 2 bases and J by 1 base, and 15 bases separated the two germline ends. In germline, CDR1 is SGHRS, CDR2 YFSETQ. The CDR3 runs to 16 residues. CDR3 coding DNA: TGCGCCAGCAGCTTTTCGAATGCGGCGGGGAACACTGAAGCTTTCTTT. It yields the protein CASSFSNAAGNTEAFF.

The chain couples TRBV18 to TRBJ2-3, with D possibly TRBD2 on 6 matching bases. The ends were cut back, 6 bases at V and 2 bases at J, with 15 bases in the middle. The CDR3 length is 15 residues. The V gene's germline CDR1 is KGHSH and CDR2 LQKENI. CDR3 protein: CASSEGRINTDTQYF. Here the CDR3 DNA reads TGTGCCAGCTCGGAGGGACGAATTAACACAGATACGCAGTATTTT.

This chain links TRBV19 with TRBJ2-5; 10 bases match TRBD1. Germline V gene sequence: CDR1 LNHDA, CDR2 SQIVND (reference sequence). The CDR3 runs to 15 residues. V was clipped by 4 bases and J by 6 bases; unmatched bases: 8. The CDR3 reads CASSNRDRGTQTQYF. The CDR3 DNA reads TGTGCCAGTAGTAACCGGGACAGGGGAACGCAGACCCAGTACTTC.

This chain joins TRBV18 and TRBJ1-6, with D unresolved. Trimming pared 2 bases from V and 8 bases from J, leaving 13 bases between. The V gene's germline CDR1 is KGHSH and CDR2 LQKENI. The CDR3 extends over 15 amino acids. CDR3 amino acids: CASSPREPSYSPLHF. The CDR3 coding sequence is TGTGCCAGCTCACCAAGAGAACCGAGCTATTCACCCCTCCACTTT.

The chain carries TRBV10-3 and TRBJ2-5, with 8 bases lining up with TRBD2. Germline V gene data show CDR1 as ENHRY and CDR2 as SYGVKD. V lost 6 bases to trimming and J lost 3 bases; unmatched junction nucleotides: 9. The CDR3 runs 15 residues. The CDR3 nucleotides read TGTGCCATCAGCTCGAGAGCGGGAGAGGAAGAGACCCAGTACTTC. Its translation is CAISSRAGEEETQYF.

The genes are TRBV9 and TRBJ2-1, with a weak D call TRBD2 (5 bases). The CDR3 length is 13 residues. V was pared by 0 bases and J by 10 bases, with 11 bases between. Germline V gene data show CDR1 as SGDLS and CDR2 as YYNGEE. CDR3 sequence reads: CASSVATGIEQFF. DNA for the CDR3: TGTGCCAGCAGCGTAGCTACCGGGATAGAGCAGTTCTTC.

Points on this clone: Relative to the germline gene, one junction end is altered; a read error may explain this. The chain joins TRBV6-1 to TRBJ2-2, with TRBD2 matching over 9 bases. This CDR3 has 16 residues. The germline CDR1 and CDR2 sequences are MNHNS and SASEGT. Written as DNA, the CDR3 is TGTGCCAGTAGTGAAGCTGGCGGGAGGGCCGCCGGGGAGCTGTTTTTT. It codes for CASSEAGGRAAGELFF.

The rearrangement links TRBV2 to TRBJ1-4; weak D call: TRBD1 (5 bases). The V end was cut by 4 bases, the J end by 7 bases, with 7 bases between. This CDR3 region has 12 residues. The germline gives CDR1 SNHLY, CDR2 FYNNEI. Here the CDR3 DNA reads TGTGCCAGCAGTGGAAGGGGTGAAAAACTGTTTTTT. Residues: CASSGRGEKLFF.

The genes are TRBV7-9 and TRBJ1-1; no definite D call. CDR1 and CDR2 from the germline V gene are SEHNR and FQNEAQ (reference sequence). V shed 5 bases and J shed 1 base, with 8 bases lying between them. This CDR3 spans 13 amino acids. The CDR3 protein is CASSPAGNTEAFF. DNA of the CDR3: TGTGCCAGCAGCCCTGCGGGGAACACTGAAGCTTTCTTT.

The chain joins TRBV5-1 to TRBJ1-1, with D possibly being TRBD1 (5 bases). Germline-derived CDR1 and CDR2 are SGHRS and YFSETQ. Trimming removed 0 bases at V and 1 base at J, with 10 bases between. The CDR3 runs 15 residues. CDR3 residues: CASSLEGLQNTEAFF. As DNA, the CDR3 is TGCGCCAGCAGCTTGGAGGGGCTTCAGAACACTGAAGCTTTCTTT.

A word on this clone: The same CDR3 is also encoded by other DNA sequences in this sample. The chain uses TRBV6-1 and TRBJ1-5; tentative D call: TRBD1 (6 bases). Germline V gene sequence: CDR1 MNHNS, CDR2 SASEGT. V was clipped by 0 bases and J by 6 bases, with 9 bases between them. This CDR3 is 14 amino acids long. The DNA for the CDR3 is TGTGCCAGCAGTGAAGCGCCCAGGGGTCAGCCCCAGCATTTT. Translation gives CASSEAPRGQPQHF.